This TCR beta chain is from a study of cytomegalovirus exposure and HLA in healthy donors. Researchers ran the PCR with 60 Vbeta and 13 Jbeta primers. Assay: immunoSEQ multiplex PCR; the TCRdb copy retains only in-frame clones and omits some. The data show under 200,000 clones, and the top ten clones hold approximately 2%. The specimen sequenced was PBMCs. The sequence was obtained from a man younger than 45 in good health and CMV-seronegative.

Here the CDR3 reads CASSSIAGPVAFF. The CDR3 DNA reads as TGTGCCAGCAGTTCTATAGCGGGCCCTGTGGCTTTCTTT. The chain recombines TRBV28 with TRBJ1-1, with no clear D. This CDR3 comprises 13 residues. Looked up from germline, CDR1 is MDHEN and CDR2 is SYDVKM. V lost 4 bases and J 11 bases, leaving 17 bases between the germline ends.